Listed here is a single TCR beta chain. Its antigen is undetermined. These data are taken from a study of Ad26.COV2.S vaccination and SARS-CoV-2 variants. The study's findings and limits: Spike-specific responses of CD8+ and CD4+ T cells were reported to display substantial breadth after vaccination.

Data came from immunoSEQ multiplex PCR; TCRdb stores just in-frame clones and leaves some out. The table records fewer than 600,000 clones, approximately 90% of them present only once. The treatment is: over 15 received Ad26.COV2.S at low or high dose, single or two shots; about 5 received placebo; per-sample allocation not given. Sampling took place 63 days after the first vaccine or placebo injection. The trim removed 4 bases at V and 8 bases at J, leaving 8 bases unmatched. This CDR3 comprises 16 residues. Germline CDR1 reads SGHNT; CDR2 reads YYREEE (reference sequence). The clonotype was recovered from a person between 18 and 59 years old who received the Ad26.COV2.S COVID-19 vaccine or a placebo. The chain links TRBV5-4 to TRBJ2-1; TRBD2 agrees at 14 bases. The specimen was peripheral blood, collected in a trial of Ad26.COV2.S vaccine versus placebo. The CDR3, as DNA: TGTGCCAGCAGCCTGGGGACTAGCGGGGGTTCGTATGAGCAGTTCTTC. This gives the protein CASSLGTSGGSYEQFF. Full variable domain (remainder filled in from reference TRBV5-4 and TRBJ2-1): ETGVTQSPTHLIKTRGQQVTLRCSSQSGHNTVSWYQQALGQGPQFIFQYYREEENGRGNFPPRFSGLQFPNYSSELNVNALELDDSALYLCASSLGTSGGSYEQFFGPGTRLTVL.